This paragraph reports one TCR beta chain. The source of the sample is a study of shared clonotypes between healthy human individuals. Clones were sequenced by immunoSEQ multiplex PCR, and TCRdb holds only the in-frame ones, with some missing. The sample has 2 million or so clones, over 85% seen once. There are 11 residues in the CDR3. CDR1 is GTSNPN, CDR2 SVGIG, per germline (reference sequence). V shed 2 bases and J shed 5 bases, with 6 bases lying between them. Naive CD8 cells lacked CD45RO and underwent positive selection for CCR7, leaving out terminally differentiated effector memory CD45RA+ cells. Every donor, a Caucasian adult, lived in Nashville, Tennessee.

The sequenced sample was naive CD8+ T cells sorted from blood. The chain combines TRBV30 with TRBJ1-1; D gene ambiguous. The TCR comes from a man aged 18 to 30 in good health. In nucleotides, the CDR3 is TGTGCCTGGAGTTTTCCTACTGAAGCTTTCTTT. The encoded protein is CAWSFPTEAFF.